These 14 T cell receptor beta chains were sequenced from one sample in a study of blood T cell repertoires in COVID-19. TCRdb keeps only in-frame clones here, not all; method: immunoSEQ multiplex PCR. Of more than 250,000 clones in the sample, roughly 87% were seen once. Sequenced sample: peripheral blood. The source is a man aged 45-65 years with active or convalescent COVID-19.

V usage is TRBV5-8 and J usage is TRBJ1-3; D is uncertain. V lost 7 bases, J lost 0 bases, and 11 bases lay in between. This CDR3 region has 14 residues. Germline CDR1 SGHTS, CDR2 YDEGEE. The CDR3 DNA reads TGTGCCAGCTCCTTCAAGCGCTCTGGAAACACCATATATTTT. Translated, it gives CASSFKRSGNTIYF.

V and J are TRBV7-9 and TRBJ2-2; 11 bases map to TRBD1. The CDR3 sequence is 15 residues long. The V and J ends lost 5 bases and 5 bases, in that order; junction bases with no gene match: 4. Per the germline V gene, CDR1 is SEHNR and CDR2 is FQNEAQ (reference sequence). CDR3 in amino acids: CASSPGTGGTGELFF. As DNA, the CDR3 is TGTGCCAGCAGCCCCGGGACAGGGGGGACCGGGGAGCTGTTTTTT.

J is TRBJ2-1 and V is TRBV9; 10 bases fit TRBD2. Losses at the gene ends were 6 bases for V and 3 bases for J; bases not matched to a gene: 9. The CDR3 spans 16 residues. CDR1 and CDR2 from the germline V gene are SGDLS and YYNGEE. This CDR3 is CASTLAASGSYNEQFF. As DNA, the CDR3 is TGTGCCAGCACCCTAGCGGCTAGCGGGAGCTACAATGAGCAGTTCTTC. Full variable domain (remainder filled in from reference TRBV9 and TRBJ2-1): DSGVTQTPKHLITATGQRVTLRCSPRSGDLSVYWYQQSLDQGLQFLIQYYNGEERAKGNILERFSAQQFPDLHSELNLSSLELGDSALYFCASTLAASGSYNEQFFGPGTRLTVL.

The DNA for the CDR3 is TGTGCCAGCAGCCCTCCGGGACTAGCGGGGAAATCAGATACGCAGTATTTT. Translation: CASSPPGLAGKSDTQYF. The V call is TRBV14, the J call TRBJ2-3; 13 bases fit TRBD2. This CDR3 is 17 amino acids long. The V gene end was trimmed by 4 bases and the J gene end by 4 bases; junction bases not matched to a gene: 8. Per the germline V gene, CDR1 is SGHDN and CDR2 is FVKESK.

The V gene is TRBV2, the J gene TRBJ1-5; D perhaps matches TRBD1 (5 bases). V lost 5 bases to trimming and J lost 6 bases, with 11 bases between them. CDR3 length: 13 residues. The germline gives CDR1 SNHLY, CDR2 FYNNEI. The CDR3 DNA sequence: TGTGCCAGCAGTTTCAGGGAAGGTCAGCCCCAGCATTTT. Its protein is CASSFREGQPQHF.

The chain joins TRBV2 to TRBJ1-2, with 8 bases fitting TRBD1. CDR1 and CDR2 (germline): SNHLY, FYNNEI. The CDR3 consists of 11 residues. J was trimmed by 8 bases and V by 10 bases; bases with no gene match: 6. CDR3 loop: CATQGGMGYTF. The DNA of the CDR3 is TGTGCCACACAGGGGGGAATGGGCTACACCTTC.

The rearrangement links TRBV28 to TRBJ1-2; the match to TRBD1 covers 7 bases. The CDR3 has 15 amino acids. Unmatched junction bases numbered 11, after V lost 4 bases and J lost 6 bases. Germline assignment: CDR1 MDHEN and CDR2 SYDVKM. DNA for the CDR3: TGTGCCAGCAGTTATTGGGAGAGCAGGGGGAATGGCTACACCTTC. Translated: CASSYWESRGNGYTF.

This clone appeared once. The gene calls are TRBV30 and TRBJ1-1, with no clear D. The V end lost 1 base, the J end lost 8 bases, and 11 bases lay between the germline ends. The CDR3 sequence is 12 residues long. Germline CDR1 GTSNPN, CDR2 SVGIG (reference sequence). The CDR3 sequence is CAWSDPEGEAFF. CDR3 sequence (DNA): TGTGCCTGGAGTGACCCTGAGGGCGAAGCTTTCTTT.

The gene calls are TRBV10-3 and TRBJ2-7, with a possible D match to TRBD1 (6 bases). V was trimmed by 11 bases and J by 2 bases, leaving 19 bases between them. From germline, CDR1 is ENHRY and CDR2 SYGVKD. This CDR3 has 14 amino acids. The CDR3 region is CAVSSGTTTYEQYF. The CDR3 DNA sequence: TGTGCCGTCTCCTCCGGGACAACTACCTACGAGCAGTACTTC.

The CDR3 reads CASSPISSGQLTYGYTF. CDR3 DNA sequence: TGTGCCAGCTCACCGATAAGTTCGGGACAGCTGACCTATGGCTACACCTTC. This chain links TRBV18 with TRBJ1-2; 7 positions match TRBD1. After removal of 3 bases from V and 4 bases from J, the junction contained 14 bases not matched to a gene. The V gene's germline CDR1 is KGHSH and CDR2 LQKENI. CDR3 length: 17 residues.

The CDR3 reads CSVTGTSGGASLTGELFF. The CDR3 DNA follows: TGCAGCGTCACCGGGACTAGCGGGGGGGCCTCCCTTACCGGGGAGCTGTTTTTT. The genes are TRBV29-1 and TRBJ2-2; 16 bases agree with TRBD2. The CDR3 contains 18 residues. From germline, CDR1 is SQVTM and CDR2 ANQGSEA. Unmatched junction bases numbered 12, after V lost 6 bases and J lost 5 bases.

The chain recombines TRBV5-1 with TRBJ2-2, with TRBD2 matching over 9 bases. V shed 4 bases, J shed 1 base, and the junction held 8 bases outside the gene matches. CDR3 length equals 17 residues. The germline V gene encodes CDR1 SGHRS and CDR2 YFSETQ. This CDR3 is CASSPRLAVMNTGELFF. CDR3 sequence (DNA): TGCGCCAGCAGCCCGAGACTAGCGGTCATGAACACCGGGGAGCTGTTTTTT.

The chain carries TRBV19 and TRBJ1-1; the D is unclear. Germline-derived CDR1 and CDR2 are LNHDA and SQIVND (reference sequence). V lost 3 bases and J 3 bases, leaving 20 bases between the germline ends. This CDR3 has 17 amino acids. The CDR3 region has the DNA TGTGCCAGTAGTATCCTGAAGGAGGGTGGGTCGGACACTGAAGCTTTCTTT. As protein: CASSILKEGGSDTEAFF.

CDR3 nucleotide sequence: TGTGCCAGCAGTTTAGGGCAGACGTATGGCTACACCTTC. It translates to CASSLGQTYGYTF. The chain carries TRBV28 and TRBJ1-2; unclear D gene. CDR1 and CDR2 (germline): MDHEN, SYDVKM. V lost 2 bases to trimming and J lost 5 bases, with 9 bases between them. This CDR3 spans 13 amino acids.